These 28 T cell receptor beta chains originate from one sample sequenced in a study of Ad26.COV2.S vaccination and SARS-CoV-2 variants. TCRdb's copy holds only in-frame clones and misses some; the assay was immunoSEQ multiplex PCR. The sample yields about 260,000 clones, approximately 88% seen once. Described treatment: roughly 20 received Ad26.COV2.S at low or high dose, single or two shots; roughly five received placebo; per-sample allocation not given. Each sample was drawn 63 days after the first injection (of vaccine or placebo). This material consisted of peripheral blood, taken in a trial of Ad26.COV2.S vaccine versus placebo. These receptors were obtained from a person between 18 and 65 years old who received the Ad26.COV2.S COVID-19 vaccine or a placebo.

The chain links TRBV5-4 to TRBJ2-2, with D perhaps TRBD1 (5 bases). Trimming removed 4 bases at V and 2 bases at J, with 9 bases between. The CDR3 consists of 14 residues. Germline CDR1 is SGHNT and CDR2 is YYREEE (reference sequence). The CDR3 reads CASSRQSNTGELFF. CDR3 nucleotides: TGTGCCAGCAGCAGACAGTCCAACACCGGGGAGCTGTTTTTT.

The chain employs TRBV5-6 and TRBJ2-7; 7 positions agree with TRBD1. The germline V gene encodes CDR1 SGHDT and CDR2 YYEEEE. The CDR3 has 12 residues. With V trimmed by 4 bases and J by 4 bases, 2 bases remained unmatched. CDR3 in amino acids: CASSRDRYEQYV. CDR3 nucleotides: TGTGCCAGCAGCAGGGACAGATACGAGCAGTACGTC.

This clone was counted a few times. CDR3 sequence reads: CASSPSGLAGGEQYV. CDR3 in DNA: TGTGCCAGCAGCCCCTCAGGACTAGCGGGAGGCGAGCAGTACGTC. The chain carries TRBV7-2 and TRBJ2-7; 14 bases fit TRBD2. The CDR3 sequence is 15 residues long. The germline gives CDR1 SGHTA, CDR2 FQGNSA. Trimming took 5 bases from V and 6 from J; bases not matched to a gene: 6.

This chain joins TRBV5-1 and TRBJ2-3, with D uncertain. CDR1 is SGHRS, CDR2 YFSETQ, per germline. Trimming stripped 0 bases from V and 3 bases from J, with 17 bases between. The CDR3 sequence is 17 residues long. CDR3 sequence reads: CASSLEGLMRETDTQYF. For the CDR3, the DNA is TGCGCCAGCAGCTTGGAGGGCCTCATGCGTGAGACAGATACGCAGTATTTT.

This rearrangement joins TRBV6-2 or TRBV6-3 to TRBJ1-1, with a weak D call TRBD1 (6 bases). The CDR3 consists of 13 residues. The germline gives CDR1 MNHEY, CDR2 SVGEGT. Trimming removed 5 bases at V and 1 base at J, with 8 bases between. CDR3 in amino acids: CASSVQGNTEAFF. CDR3 coding DNA: TGTGCCAGCAGTGTACAGGGGAACACTGAAGCTTTCTTT.

The genes are TRBV18 and TRBJ1-2, with D perhaps TRBD1 (5 bases). Trimming stripped 2 bases from V and 6 bases from J, with 16 bases between. This CDR3 has 15 residues. Germline V CDR1 and CDR2: KGHSH, LQKENI. CDR3 bases: TGTGCCAGCTCACCAAGTCCAGGGCCCCAAAATGGCTACACCTTC. This codes for CASSPSPGPQNGYTF. Filled out from reference TRBV18 and TRBJ1-2, the complete variable domain reads NAGVMQNPRHLVRRRGQEARLRCSPMKGHSHVYWYRQLPEEGLKFMVYLQKENIIDESGMPKERFSAEFPKEGPSILRIQQVVRGDSAAYFCASSPSPGPQNGYTFGSGTRLTVV.

The V gene is TRBV24-1, the J gene TRBJ2-7; TRBD1 matches at 12 bases. There are 18 residues in the CDR3. Germline lookup yields CDR1 KGHDR and CDR2 SFDVKD. Trimming took 5 bases from V and 4 from J; bases not matched to a gene: 14. The CDR3 loop is CATSAPQGTGGAIYEQYV. CDR3 sequence (DNA): TGTGCCACCAGTGCCCCACAAGGGACAGGGGGCGCGATATACGAGCAGTACGTC.

This sequence joins TRBV29-1 and TRBJ2-3; D is uncertain. The CDR3 runs to 14 residues. The ends were cut back, 4 bases at V and 0 bases at J, with 11 bases in the middle. Germline CDR1 SQVTM, CDR2 ANQGSEA. The CDR3 region has the DNA TGCAGCGTTGGTGGCCTCTCCAGCACAGATACGCAGTATTTT. This encodes CSVGGLSSTDTQYF.

The V call is TRBV7-9, the J call TRBJ2-5; 11 nucleotides line up with TRBD2. The germline V gene has CDR1 SEHNR and CDR2 FQNEAQ (reference sequence). CDR3 length: 14 residues. V was pared by 4 bases and J by 4 bases, with 2 bases of the junction left unmatched. The DNA of the CDR3 is TGTGCCAGCAGCTACACTAGCGGGAGAGAGACCCAGTACTTC. Residues: CASSYTSGRETQYF.

In its sample, this clone was seen once. The chain carries TRBV7-8 and TRBJ2-3; 16 bases agree with TRBD2. Germline loops: CDR1 SGHVS, CDR2 FQNEAQ. The CDR3 sequence is 17 residues long. After removal of 1 base from V and 4 bases from J, the junction contained 2 bases not matched to a gene. The CDR3 nucleotides read TGTGCCAGCAGCTTAGGGGGGACTAGCGGGAGGGCAGATACGCAGTATTTT. Protein product: CASSLGGTSGRADTQYF.

The chain employs TRBV12-3 or TRBV12-4 and TRBJ2-3; possibly TRBD1 for D (5 bases). CDR3 length: 13 amino acids. V was clipped by 3 bases and J by 5 bases, with 9 bases between them. CDR3 in DNA: TGTGCCAGCAGTTTTCAGGGCGGAGATACGCAGTATTTT. It translates to CASSFQGGDTQYF.

The V and J genes are TRBV6-6 and TRBJ2-4, with unresolved D. Trimming took off 5 bases at V and 0 bases at J, with 17 bases between the two ends. Germline V lookup: CDR1 MNHNY, CDR2 SVGAGI (reference sequence). The CDR3 length is 17 residues. In DNA form, the CDR3 reads TGTGCCAGCAGTCATGGATCCATTGTTCTAGCCAAAAACATTCAGTACTTC. Residues: CASSHGSIVLAKNIQYF.

The chain joins TRBV4-1 to TRBJ1-2; D gene ambiguous. From germline, CDR1 is MGHRA and CDR2 YSYEKL. CDR3 length equals 12 residues. The V end lost 0 bases, the J end lost 7 bases, and 6 bases lay between the germline ends. This CDR3 is CASSQDRFGYTF. In DNA form, the CDR3 reads TGCGCCAGCAGCCAAGATCGGTTTGGCTACACCTTC.

This sequence joins TRBV6-5 and TRBJ1-6; 7 positions agree with TRBD1. The CDR3 length is 16 residues. V gave up 2 bases and J gave up 6 bases; unmatched junction bases: 7. CDR1 and CDR2 from the germline V gene are MNHEY and SVGAGI. The CDR3 here is CASSYRTAGGNSPLHF. The CDR3 nucleotides are TGTGCCAGCAGTTACAGGACAGCAGGGGGTAATTCACCCCTCCACTTT.

The genes are TRBV14 and TRBJ2-1; 10 bases fit TRBD2. V shed 4 bases, J shed 1 base, and the junction held 10 bases outside the gene matches. CDR1 is SGHDN and CDR2 is FVKESK in the germline V gene. The CDR3 covers 18 residues. CDR3 DNA sequence: TGTGCCAGCAGCCTAGGTAGCGGGAGGTCTTCTTCCTACAATGAGCAGTTCTTC. It yields the protein CASSLGSGRSSSYNEQFF.

The chain combines TRBV19 with TRBJ2-1, with 7 bases identical to TRBD2. This CDR3 contains 19 residues. V trimming: 1 base; J trimming: 0 bases; junction bases outside the gene matches: 12. Germline CDR1 and CDR2: LNHDA and SQIVND (reference sequence). The CDR3 reads CASSIAWGSGASSYNEQFF. The CDR3 nucleotides read TGTGCCAGTAGTATAGCGTGGGGGAGCGGGGCAAGCTCCTACAATGAGCAGTTCTTC.

The chain links TRBV3-1 (or the pseudogene TRBV3-2) to TRBJ2-7; D is possibly TRBD1 (7 bases). The V end lost 0 bases, the J end lost 4 bases, and 10 bases lay between the germline ends. There are 14 residues in the CDR3. Germline lookup yields CDR1 LGHDT and CDR2 YNNKEL (reference sequence). In DNA form, the CDR3 reads TGTGCCAGCAGCCAAGACAGGGGGGCATACGAGCAGTACGTC. Amino acid sequence: CASSQDRGAYEQYV.

This sequence joins TRBV9 and TRBJ2-1; D is perhaps TRBD1 (6 bases). This CDR3 contains 15 residues. V lost 0 bases to trimming and J lost 3 bases, with 10 bases between them. The germline V gene encodes CDR1 SGDLS and CDR2 YYNGEE. CDR3 nucleotide sequence: TGTGCCAGCAGCGTAGGGCAGGGGCGCTACAATGAGCAGTTCTTC. As protein: CASSVGQGRYNEQFF. Based on the CDR3 plus reference TRBV9 and TRBJ2-1, the full variable domain is DSGVTQTPKHLITATGQRVTLRCSPRSGDLSVYWYQQSLDQGLQFLIQYYNGEERAKGNILERFSAQQFPDLHSELNLSSLELGDSALYFCASSVGQGRYNEQFFGPGTRLTVL.

The J gene is TRBJ1-5, the V gene TRBV19; no definite D call. Germline V gene sequence: CDR1 LNHDA, CDR2 SQIVND (reference sequence). This CDR3 has 16 residues. Trimming stripped 7 bases from V and 4 bases from J, with 20 bases between. The CDR3 nucleotides read TGTGCCAGTACCGGAGAGAGGGCAGCGGGTAATCAGCCCCAGCATTTT. Translation: CASTGERAAGNQPQHF.

V is TRBV3-1 (or the pseudogene TRBV3-2) and J is TRBJ2-2; tentative D call: TRBD1 (5 bases). This CDR3 has 14 amino acids. V gave up 4 bases and J gave up 2 bases, with 8 bases separating them. The germline gives CDR1 LGHDT, CDR2 YNNKEL (reference sequence). The CDR3 spells CASSPRVNTGELFF. CDR3 coding DNA: TGTGCCAGCAGCCCCAGGGTAAACACCGGGGAGCTGTTTTTT.

V gene TRBV4-2 combines with J gene TRBJ1-2; D may be TRBD1 (5 bases). Trimming took 3 bases from V and 4 from J, leaving 12 bases between them. The germline gives CDR1 LGHNA, CDR2 YNFKEQ. The length of the CDR3 is 14 residues. CDR3 DNA sequence: TGTGCCAGCAGCCATTACGACAGCTTCTATGGCTACACCTTC. It specifies CASSHYDSFYGYTF.

The rearrangement uses TRBV29-1 and TRBJ2-5; tentatively, D is TRBD1 (5 bases). Germline values: CDR1 SQVTM, CDR2 ANQGSEA. The V end lost 3 bases, the J end lost 3 bases, and 5 bases lay between the germline ends. The CDR3 totals 11 residues. The CDR3 DNA sequence: TGCAGCGTTGACAGGGAAGAGACCCAGTACTTC. Protein product: CSVDREETQYF. The whole variable domain, filled in from reference TRBV29-1 and TRBJ2-5, reads SAVISQKPSRDICQRGTSLTIQCQVDSQVTMMFWYRQQPGQSLTLIATANQGSEATYESGFVIDKFPISRPNLTFSTLTVSNMSPEDSSIYLCSVDREETQYFGPGTRLLVL.

This clone has a count of ten or more. This CDR3 is CASSALLAGGQETQYF. CDR3 in DNA: TGTGCCAGCAGCGCCTTATTGGCGGGAGGCCAAGAGACCCAGTACTTC. The J gene is TRBJ2-5, the V gene TRBV7-2; TRBD2 agrees at 8 bases. The CDR3 sequence is 16 residues long. Germline assignment: CDR1 SGHTA and CDR2 FQGNSA. Trimming cost V 5 bases and J 1 base; bases outside gene matches: 9.

J is TRBJ2-7 and V is TRBV5-6, with 9 bases fitting TRBD2. Germline-derived CDR1 and CDR2 are SGHDT and YYEEEE. V shed 4 bases, J shed 2 bases, and the junction held 7 bases outside the gene matches. CDR3 length equals 15 residues. The CDR3 DNA reads as TGTGCCAGCAGCCTTGGACTAGCGAGGGCCTACGAGCAGTACGTC. This encodes CASSLGLARAYEQYV.

The V and J genes are TRBV29-1 and TRBJ2-5, with D uncertain. With 7 bases removed from V and 1 base from J, the gap between germline ends came to 16 bases. The CDR3 runs to 14 residues. CDR1 and CDR2 from the germline V gene are SQVTM and ANQGSEA. The CDR3 sequence is CSGGLRSPQETQYF. Written as DNA, the CDR3 is TGCAGCGGTGGTCTTCGTAGCCCCCAAGAGACCCAGTACTTC.

The CDR3 here is CASAGQGNGYTF. The DNA for the CDR3 is TGTGCCAGCGCCGGACAGGGGAATGGCTACACCTTC. The gene calls are TRBV7-9 and TRBJ1-2; TRBD1 agrees at 9 bases. CDR3 size: 12 residues. Losses at the gene ends were 8 bases for V and 6 bases for J; bases not matched to a gene: 4. The germline V gene has CDR1 SEHNR and CDR2 FQNEAQ (reference sequence).

This clone was seen a single time. The rearrangement joins TRBV11-3 to TRBJ1-1, with D uncertain. Trimming took 4 bases from V and 9 from J, leaving 15 bases between them. Germline values: CDR1 SGHNT, CDR2 YENEEA. CDR3 size: 13 residues. CDR3 residues: CASSSGGLAKAFF. The CDR3 DNA follows: TGTGCCAGCAGCTCAGGAGGACTGGCGAAAGCTTTCTTT.

The chain links TRBV7-9 to TRBJ2-5; a possible D gene is TRBD1 (6 bases). CDR3 size: 15 residues. The germline CDR1 and CDR2 sequences are SEHNR and FQNEAQ (reference sequence). V was clipped by 3 bases and J by 5 bases, with 16 bases between them. CDR3 loop: CASSFFTQGTETQYF. CDR3 nucleotide sequence: TGTGCCAGCAGCTTTTTTACACAGGGTACGGAGACCCAGTACTTC. The complete variable domain, with remaining parts taken from reference TRBV7-9 and TRBJ2-5, reads DTGVSQNPRHKITKRGQNVTFRCDPISEHNRLYWYRQTLGQGPEFLTYFQNEAQLEKSRLLSDRFSAERPKGSFSTLEIQRTEQGDSAMYLCASSFFTQGTETQYFGPGTRLLVL.